One T cell receptor (beta chain) is described in this entry. This clonotype came up many times. Its binding antigen is unknown. No base quality information exists; no much larger clone differs at one position. TCR beta CDR3 regions were amplified from RNA transcripts. The first round of RT-PCR for the TCR CDR3 was performed with the HTBI primer set and the Qiagen OneStep RT-PCR kit. The libraries were constructed in a second round of multiplex PCR and then size-selected and purified. Paired-end sequencing of the libraries was performed with 100 bp reads on an Illumina HiSeq2000. Per the authors' processing: SOAPnuke was used to process the raw data, throwing out any read that contained adapters or uncalled bases, had a mean Phred below 15, or lacked an exact constant-primer or identifier match. High-quality paired reads were merged with COPE v1.2.5, and unique nucleotide sequences were defined as clonotypes. MiTCR v1.1 was used to align clonotypes to the IMGT TRBV, TRBD and TRBJ reference segments. The analysis included only V-J combinations with a frequency above 0.0001, which together covered approximately 99% of the repertoires. A TCS score was defined as the ratio between F50 (clonal expansion) and ExV (chaos), using BLOSUM62-based TCRdist between CDR3 peptides within each V-J. Welch's t-statistics and random forest reduced 500 to 550 V-J features to 10 to 15, which were used in a naive Bayes classifier (R e1071). TCRdb passed the public sequencing reads through fastp at Q25 and MiXCR, retaining productive beta sequences. Identical CDR3 proteins give one entry, which carries the most common genes and DNA. None of the V and J calls come from the authors' own analysis; TCRdb made them. Present in this sample are some 690,000 distinct CDR3 sequences, approximately 15% of which were seen just once. About a sixth of the sample rests with the top ten.

This entry belongs to a study of T cells in Graves' hyperthyroidism and ophthalmopathy (dated by TCRdb to about 2019). For the study in its entirety: Peripheral blood samples were taken at initial diagnosis, before any treatment was given. TCR V-J signatures able to tell the groups apart were searched for in a discovery cohort of 90 to 100 patients, of whom around 42 had Graves' ophthalmopathy and 55 to 65 had stable Graves' hyperthyroidism. Prospective prediction of ophthalmopathy was tested in an independent validation cohort of 18 to 20 hyperthyroidism patients and 17 patients who later progressed to ophthalmopathy. For training and testing, the 100 or so patients in the discovery cohort were randomly divided in a 7:3 ratio. In addition, the study compared T-cell repertoires in thyroid tissue and in blood from several Graves' hyperthyroidism patients. Once sampling was done, hyperthyroidism patients were given methimazole at a starting dose of 30 mg daily, whereas ophthalmopathy patients were given high-dose intravenous methylprednisolone. TCR Vbeta CDR3 sequencing of some 140 peripheral blood samples (over 40 ophthalmopathy, roughly 74 hyperthyroidism and roughly 17 progressor patients) is reported in the paper.

General findings and caveats noted by the study authors: During validation, the model predicted progression to ophthalmopathy a median of around six months ahead of onset, with around 70% sensitivity and about 75% specificity. No statistical method was used to set the sample size in advance, and investigators knew the group allocation. Ophthalmopathy was separated from stable hyperthyroidism by a 13 V-J signature model, with approximately 85% sensitivity and 81% to 83% specificity obtained in cross-validation and 80%/75% obtained in testing. Most expanded thyroid clonotypes (frequency above 0.001) were also detected in blood, a finding suggesting that blood repertoires may reflect thyroid immune responses.

Via the germline V gene (reference sequence), CDR1 is MNHEY and CDR2 SMNVEV. A distance of 6 bases separates the germline ends of V and J, which lose 3 bases and 3 bases respectively. Spanning cysteine to phenylalanine, the CDR3 consists of 13 amino acids. The read is trimmed to its CDR3 DNA, 39 bases read in frame from base 1. Stable Graves' hyperthyroidism was defined as no progression to ophthalmopathy during 18 months of follow-up. The hyperthyroidism patients were between 18 and 65 years old and newly diagnosed, with a disease duration of less than 2 months. The study excluded patients with uncontrolled infections, other autoimmune diseases, pregnancy or lactation. Diagnoses were based on clinical symptoms, serum thyroxine and TRAb, thyroid ultrasound and orbital computed tomography. PBMCs were isolated from about 9 ml of fresh peripheral blood by Ficoll-Paque density gradient centrifugation. Trizol reagent was used to extract total RNA, and RNA quality was then checked on an Agilent 2100 Bioanalyzer.

This receptor was taken from a man in his fifties or sixties with Graves' hyperthyroidism. Sequencing was performed on blood. Recombination linked TRBV27 to TRBJ2-1, with the D gene not clear enough to name. The DNA reads as follows: TGTGCCAGCAGTTTTGTGGGCTACAATGAGCAGTTCTTC. Its coded protein is CASSFVGYNEQFF.